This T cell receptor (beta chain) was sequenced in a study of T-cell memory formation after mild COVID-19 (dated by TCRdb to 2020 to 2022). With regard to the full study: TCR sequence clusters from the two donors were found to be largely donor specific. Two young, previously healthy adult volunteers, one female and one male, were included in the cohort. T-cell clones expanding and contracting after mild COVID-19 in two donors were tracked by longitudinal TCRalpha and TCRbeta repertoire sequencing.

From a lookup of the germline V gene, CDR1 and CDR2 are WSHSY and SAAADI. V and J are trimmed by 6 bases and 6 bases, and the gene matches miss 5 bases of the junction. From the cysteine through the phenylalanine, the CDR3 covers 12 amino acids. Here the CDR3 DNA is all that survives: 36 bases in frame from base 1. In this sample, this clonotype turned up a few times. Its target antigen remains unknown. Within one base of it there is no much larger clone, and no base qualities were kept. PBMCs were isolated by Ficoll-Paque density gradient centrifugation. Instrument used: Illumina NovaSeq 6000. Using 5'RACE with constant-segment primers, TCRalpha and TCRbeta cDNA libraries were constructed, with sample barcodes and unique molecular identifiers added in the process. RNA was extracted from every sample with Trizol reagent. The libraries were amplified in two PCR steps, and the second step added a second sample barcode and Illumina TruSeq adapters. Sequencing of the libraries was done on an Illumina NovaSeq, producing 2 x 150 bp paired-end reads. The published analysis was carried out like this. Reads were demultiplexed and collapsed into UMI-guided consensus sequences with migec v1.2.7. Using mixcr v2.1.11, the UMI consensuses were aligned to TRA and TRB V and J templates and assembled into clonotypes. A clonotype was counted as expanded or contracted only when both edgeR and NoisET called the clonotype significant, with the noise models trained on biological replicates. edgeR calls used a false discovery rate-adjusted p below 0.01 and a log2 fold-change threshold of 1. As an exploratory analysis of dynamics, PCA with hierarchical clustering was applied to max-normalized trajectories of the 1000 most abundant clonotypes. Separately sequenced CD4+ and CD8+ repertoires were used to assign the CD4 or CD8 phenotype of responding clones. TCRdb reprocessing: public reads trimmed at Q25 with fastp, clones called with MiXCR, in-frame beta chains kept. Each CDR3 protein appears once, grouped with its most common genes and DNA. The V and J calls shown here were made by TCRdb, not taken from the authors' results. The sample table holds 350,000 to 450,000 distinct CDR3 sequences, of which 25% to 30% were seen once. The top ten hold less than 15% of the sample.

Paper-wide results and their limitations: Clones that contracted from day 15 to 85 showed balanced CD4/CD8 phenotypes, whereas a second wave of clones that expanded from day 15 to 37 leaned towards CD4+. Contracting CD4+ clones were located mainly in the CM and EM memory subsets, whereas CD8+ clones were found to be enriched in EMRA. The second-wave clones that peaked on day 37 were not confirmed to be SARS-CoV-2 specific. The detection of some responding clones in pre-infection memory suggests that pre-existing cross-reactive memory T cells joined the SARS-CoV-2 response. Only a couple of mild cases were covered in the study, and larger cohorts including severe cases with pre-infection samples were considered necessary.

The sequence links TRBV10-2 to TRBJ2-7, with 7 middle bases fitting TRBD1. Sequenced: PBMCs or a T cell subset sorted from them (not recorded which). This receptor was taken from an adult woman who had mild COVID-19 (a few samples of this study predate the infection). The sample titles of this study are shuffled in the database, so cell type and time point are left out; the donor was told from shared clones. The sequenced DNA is TGCGCCAGCAGAGACAGGGCCCGCGAGCAGTACTTC. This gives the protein CASRDRAREQYF.